Included here is one T cell receptor beta chain sequence, with context. This clonotype has a count of ten or more. Its binding antigen is unknown. No much larger clone exists at a distance of one base, and base qualities are not known. The sequencing machine was an Illumina HiSeq 2500. TCR beta libraries were prepared by quantitative 5'-RACE with molecular barcodes. Concerning the study's data processing: Disease-linked TCR variants were identified with a new computational method built on a probabilistic model of VDJ rearrangement. TCRdb trimmed the raw reads at Q25, called clones with MiXCR and kept productive beta chains. Identical CDR3 proteins give one entry, which carries the most common genes and DNA. The V and J calls and clone size are TCRdb's, not the authors'. The sample table lists about 160,000 distinct CDR3 sequences, 9.8% of them with a count of one. The top ten clonotypes cover about 15% of the sample.

The sample belongs to a study of CD8 T cells in ankylosing spondylitis (dated by TCRdb to 2015 to 2018). In the study overall: The study profiled T cell receptor beta repertoires in healthy donors and ankylosing spondylitis patients to find disease-linked TCR variants. In total, the full study cohort was made up of roughly 110 healthy donors and 25 to 30 ankylosing spondylitis patients. Samples of peripheral blood were taken, and for ankylosing spondylitis patients, synovial fluid was collected as well. Results and caveats for the whole study, not just this receptor: Some motif variants were previously reported in synovial fluid and blood of reactive arthritis patients, suggesting common disease-initiation mechanisms. Blood from ankylosing spondylitis patients appeared to be characterized by a TCR beta motif composed of 7 to 9 highly homologous amino acid variants. The disease-linked clones were reported as significantly enriched in matched synovial fluid samples from ankylosing spondylitis patients. The disease-linked clones showed a CD8+ phenotype and occurred at relatively low frequencies in peripheral blood.

This receptor was obtained from a female donor with ankylosing spondylitis or in good health (not recorded which). Sequencing was performed on blood, either unsorted or a sorted T cell fraction (not recorded which).

The CDR3 corresponds to CASSQEAGGDQPQHF. The DNA reads as follows: TGTGCCAGCAGCCAAGAGGCGGGGGGCGATCAGCCCCAGCATTTT. The sequence is built from TRBV4-2 and TRBJ1-5; the D region possibly corresponds to TRBD1 (6 bases align). The CDR3, cysteine through phenylalanine, is 15 amino acids long. Kept here is only the CDR3 DNA, which spans 45 bases and is read in frame from base 1. The germline V gene specifies LGHNA as CDR1 and YNFKEQ as CDR2. Trimming removed 0 bases from V and 5 bases from J, leaving 11 bases between the germline ends.